This T cell receptor (beta chain) appears in the sequencing data of a study of blood T cell repertoires in COVID-19. Across the whole study: The samples span acute and convalescent COVID-19 from the United States, Italy and Spain. PBMCs, B-cell-depleted T cells, or T cells provided the cDNA or gDNA that made up the material.

Germline-derived CDR1 and CDR2 are SQVTM and ANQGSEA. Trimming took 7 bases from V and 3 from J; bases not matched to a gene: 7. The CDR3 totals 13 residues. Under the authors' procedure: Estimation of nucleated cell counts was performed using reference gene primer amplification. Libraries were prepared by immunoSEQ multiplex PCR; TCRdb keeps only in-frame clonotypes and omits some of them. The DNA was the basis for D and trimming; V, J and clone size are from that table. The table lists nearly 45,000 clones, 87% of them singletons. Input material: peripheral blood. This sequence was found in a woman aged 80 or over in a cohort sampled during active or convalescent COVID-19. The V gene is TRBV29-1, the J gene TRBJ1-2, with 8 bases fitting TRBD1. In DNA form, the CDR3 reads TGCAGCGAGTCGACAGGGGATGACTATGGCTACACCTTC. This gives the protein CSESTGDDYGYTF. The full variable domain, its missing parts supplied by reference TRBV29-1 and TRBJ1-2, is SAVISQKPSRDICQRGTSLTIQCQVDSQVTMMFWYRQQPGQSLTLIATANQGSEATYESGFVIDKFPISRPNLTFSTLTVSNMSPEDSSIYLCSESTGDDYGYTFGSGTRLTVV.